The entry below describes one TCR beta chain. The antigen remains unidentified. This record belongs to a study of cytomegalovirus exposure and HLA in healthy donors. The length of the CDR3 is 14 residues. Germline CDR1 reads MDHEN; CDR2 reads SYDVKM. V lost 6 bases to trimming and J lost 6 bases, with 18 bases between them. Primers included in the PCR were 60 Vbeta and 13 Jbeta primers. TCRdb's copy holds only in-frame clones and misses some; the assay was immunoSEQ multiplex PCR. The data show 100,000 to 150,000 clones, with approximately 69% seen just once and over 5% held by the top ten. Broader study findings: Rare TCR sequences predominated, though certain public TCRs were found in many donors. Later findings reportedly placed an Asian-associated ancestry cluster below the approximately 670-donor mean for N-insertions. Sequencing probably produced one cluster of sequence variants that were highly shared.

Sequencing was done on a sample of PBMCs. The chain recombines TRBV28 with TRBJ2-7, with a weak D call TRBD2 (7 bases). The sequence was collected from a man between 40 and 49 years old in good health and CMV-seropositive. The CDR3 protein is CASSPGGTYGEQYF. The CDR3, as DNA: TGTGCCAGCAGCCCGGGGGGCACATATGGCGAGCAGTACTTC. The full variable domain, with the rest looked up from reference TRBV28 and TRBJ2-7, is DVKVTQSSRYLVKRTGEKVFLECVQDMDHENMFWYRQDPGLGLRLIYFSYDVKMKEKGDIPEGYSVSREKKERFSLILESASTNQTSMYLCASSPGGTYGEQYFGPGTRLTVT.